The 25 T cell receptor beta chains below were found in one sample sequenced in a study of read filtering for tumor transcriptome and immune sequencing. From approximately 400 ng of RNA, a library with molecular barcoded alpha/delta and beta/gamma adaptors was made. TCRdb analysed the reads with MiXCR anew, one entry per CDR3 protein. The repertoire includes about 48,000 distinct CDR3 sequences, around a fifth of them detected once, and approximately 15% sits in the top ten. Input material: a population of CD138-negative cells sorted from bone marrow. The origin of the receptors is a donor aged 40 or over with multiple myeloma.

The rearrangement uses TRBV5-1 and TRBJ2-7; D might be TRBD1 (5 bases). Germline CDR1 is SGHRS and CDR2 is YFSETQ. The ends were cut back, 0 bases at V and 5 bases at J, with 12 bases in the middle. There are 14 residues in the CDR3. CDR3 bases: TGCGCCAGCAGCTTGGGGATAGGGGTCGACGAGCAGTACTTC. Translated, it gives CASSLGIGVDEQYF.

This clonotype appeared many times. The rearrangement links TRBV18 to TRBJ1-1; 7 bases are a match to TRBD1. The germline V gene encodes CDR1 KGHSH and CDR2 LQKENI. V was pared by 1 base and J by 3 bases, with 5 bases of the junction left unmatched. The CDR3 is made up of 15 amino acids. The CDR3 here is CASSPLNRGDTEAFF. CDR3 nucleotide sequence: TGTGCCAGCTCACCACTAAACAGGGGCGACACTGAAGCTTTCTTT.

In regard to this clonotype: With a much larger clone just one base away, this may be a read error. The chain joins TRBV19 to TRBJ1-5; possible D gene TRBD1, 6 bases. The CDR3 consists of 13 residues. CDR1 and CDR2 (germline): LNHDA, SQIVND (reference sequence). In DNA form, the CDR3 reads TGTGCCACCGCCGGGGGCTCTAATCAGCCCAAGCATTTT. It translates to CATAGGSNQPKHF.

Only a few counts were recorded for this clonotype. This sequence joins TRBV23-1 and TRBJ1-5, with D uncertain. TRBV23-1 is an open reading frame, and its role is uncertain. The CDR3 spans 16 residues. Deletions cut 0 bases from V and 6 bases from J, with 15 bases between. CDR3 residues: CASSQSYPPPGQPQHF. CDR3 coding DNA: TGCGCCAGCAGTCAATCCTATCCACCGCCGGGTCAGCCCCAGCATTTT.

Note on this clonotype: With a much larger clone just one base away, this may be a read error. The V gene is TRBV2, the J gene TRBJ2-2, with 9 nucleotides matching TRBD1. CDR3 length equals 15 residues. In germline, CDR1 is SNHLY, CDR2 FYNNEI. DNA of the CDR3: TGTGCCAGCAGTGAATTGGGACAGGGCTTCGGGGAGCTGCTTTTT. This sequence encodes CASSELGQGFGELLF.

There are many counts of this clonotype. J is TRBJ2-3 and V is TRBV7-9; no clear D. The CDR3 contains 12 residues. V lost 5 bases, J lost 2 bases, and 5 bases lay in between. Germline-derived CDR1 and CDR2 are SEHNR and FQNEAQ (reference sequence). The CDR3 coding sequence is TGTGCCAGCAGCCCCTCCACAGATACGCAGTATTTT. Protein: CASSPSTDTQYF.

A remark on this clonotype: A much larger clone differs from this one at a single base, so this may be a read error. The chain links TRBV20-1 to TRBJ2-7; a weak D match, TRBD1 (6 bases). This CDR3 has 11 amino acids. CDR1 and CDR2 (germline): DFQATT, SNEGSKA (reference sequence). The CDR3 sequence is CSAYVRGEQHF. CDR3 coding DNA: TGCAGTGCTTACGTCAGGGGCGAGCAGCACTTC.

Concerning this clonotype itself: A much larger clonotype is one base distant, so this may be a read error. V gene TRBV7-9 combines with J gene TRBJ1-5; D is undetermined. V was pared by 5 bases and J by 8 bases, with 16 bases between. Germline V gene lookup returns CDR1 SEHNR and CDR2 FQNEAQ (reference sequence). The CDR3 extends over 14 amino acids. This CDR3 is CASSHTGRSEPQHF. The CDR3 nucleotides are TGTGCCAGCAGCCATACCGGGAGGAGCGAGCCCCAGCATTTT.

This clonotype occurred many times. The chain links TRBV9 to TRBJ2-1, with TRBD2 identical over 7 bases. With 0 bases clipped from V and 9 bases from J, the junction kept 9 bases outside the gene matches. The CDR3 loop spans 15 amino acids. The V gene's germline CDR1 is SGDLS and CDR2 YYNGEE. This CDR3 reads CASSVAAGVMSEQFF. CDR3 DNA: TGTGCCAGCAGCGTAGCGGCGGGAGTTATGAGTGAGCAGTTCTTC.

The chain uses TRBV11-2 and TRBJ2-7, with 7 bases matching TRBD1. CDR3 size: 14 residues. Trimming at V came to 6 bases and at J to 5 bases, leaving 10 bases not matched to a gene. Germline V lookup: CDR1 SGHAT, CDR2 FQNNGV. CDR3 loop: CASSPGQVANEQYF. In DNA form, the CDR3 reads TGTGCCAGCAGTCCCGGACAGGTTGCCAACGAGCAGTACTTC.

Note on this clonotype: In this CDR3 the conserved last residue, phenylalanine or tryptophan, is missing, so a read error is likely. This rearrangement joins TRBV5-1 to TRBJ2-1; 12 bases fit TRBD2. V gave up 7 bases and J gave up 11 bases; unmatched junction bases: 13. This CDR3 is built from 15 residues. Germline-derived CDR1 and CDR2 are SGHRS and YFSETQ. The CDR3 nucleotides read TGCGCCAGCGGATCTAGCGGGAGGGCCGATCGCAAGCAGTTCCTC. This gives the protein CASGSSGRADRKQFL.

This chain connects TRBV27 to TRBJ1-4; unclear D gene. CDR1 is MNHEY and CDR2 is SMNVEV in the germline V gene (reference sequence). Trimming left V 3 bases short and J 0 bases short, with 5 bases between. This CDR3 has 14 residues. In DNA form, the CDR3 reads TGTGCCAGCAGTTTCGGAGCAACTAATGAAAAACTGTTTTTT. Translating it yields CASSFGATNEKLFF.

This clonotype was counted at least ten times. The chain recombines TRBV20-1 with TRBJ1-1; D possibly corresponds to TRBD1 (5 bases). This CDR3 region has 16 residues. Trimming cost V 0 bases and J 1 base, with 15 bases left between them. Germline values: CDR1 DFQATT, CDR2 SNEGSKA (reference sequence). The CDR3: CSARDGGVAGNTEAFF. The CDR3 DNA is TGCAGTGCTAGAGATGGGGGAGTTGCGGGGAACACTGAAGCTTTCTTT.

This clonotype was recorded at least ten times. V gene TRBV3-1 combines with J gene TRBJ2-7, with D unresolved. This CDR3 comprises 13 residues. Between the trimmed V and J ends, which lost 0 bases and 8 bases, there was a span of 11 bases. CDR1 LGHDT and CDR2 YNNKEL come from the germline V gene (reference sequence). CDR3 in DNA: TGTGCCAGCAGCCAAGATCTTAGGACCAAGCAGTACTTC. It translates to CASSQDLRTKQYF.

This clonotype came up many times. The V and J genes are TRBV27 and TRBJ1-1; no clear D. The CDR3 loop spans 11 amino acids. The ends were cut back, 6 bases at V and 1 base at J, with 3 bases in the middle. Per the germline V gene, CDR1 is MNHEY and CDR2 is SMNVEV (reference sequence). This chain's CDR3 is CASRENTEAFF. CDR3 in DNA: TGTGCCAGCAGGGAGAACACTGAAGCTTTCTTT.

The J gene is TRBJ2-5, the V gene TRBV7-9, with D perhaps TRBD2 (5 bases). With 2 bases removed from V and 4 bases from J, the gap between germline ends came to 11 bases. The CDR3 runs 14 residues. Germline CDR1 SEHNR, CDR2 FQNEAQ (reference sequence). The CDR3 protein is CASSLIVEGETQYF. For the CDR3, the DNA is TGTGCCAGCAGCTTAATTGTCGAGGGAGAGACCCAGTACTTC.

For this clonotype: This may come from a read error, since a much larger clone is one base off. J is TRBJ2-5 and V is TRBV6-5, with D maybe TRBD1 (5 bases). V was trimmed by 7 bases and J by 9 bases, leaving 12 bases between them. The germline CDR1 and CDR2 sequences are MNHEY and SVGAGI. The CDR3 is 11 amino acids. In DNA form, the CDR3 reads TGTGCCAGCAAGTCCCAAGGGGCCCAGTACTTC. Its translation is CASKSQGAQYF.

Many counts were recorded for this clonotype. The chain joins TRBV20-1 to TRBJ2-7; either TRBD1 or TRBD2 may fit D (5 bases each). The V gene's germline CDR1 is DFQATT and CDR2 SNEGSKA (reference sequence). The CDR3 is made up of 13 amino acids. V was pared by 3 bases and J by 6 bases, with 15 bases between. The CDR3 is CSASSGTLTEQYF. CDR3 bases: TGCAGTGCTAGCTCCGGGACCCTAACCGAGCAGTACTTC.

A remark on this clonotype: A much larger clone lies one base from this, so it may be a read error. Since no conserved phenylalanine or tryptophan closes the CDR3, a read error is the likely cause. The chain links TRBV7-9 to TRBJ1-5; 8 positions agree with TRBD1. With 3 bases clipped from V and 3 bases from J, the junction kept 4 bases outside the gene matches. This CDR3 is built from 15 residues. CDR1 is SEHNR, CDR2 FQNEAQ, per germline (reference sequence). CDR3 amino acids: CASSLGTGYNQPQHL. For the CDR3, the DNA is TGTGCCAGCAGCTTGGGGACAGGATACAATCAGCCCCAGCATCTT.

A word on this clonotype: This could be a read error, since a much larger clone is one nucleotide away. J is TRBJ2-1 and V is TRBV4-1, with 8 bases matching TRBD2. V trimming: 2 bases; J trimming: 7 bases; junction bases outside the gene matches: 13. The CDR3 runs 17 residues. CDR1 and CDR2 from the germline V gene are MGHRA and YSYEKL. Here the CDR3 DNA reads TGCGCCAGCAGCCAACCAGAGCGGGAGTGGGGAAGGAATGAGCAGTTCTTC. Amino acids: CASSQPEREWGRNEQFF.

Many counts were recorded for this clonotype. CDR3 sequence reads: CSARDRVGLAGVEQYF. The CDR3 DNA follows: TGCAGTGCTAGAGATCGCGTTGGACTAGCGGGAGTCGAGCAGTACTTC. This chain connects TRBV20-1 to TRBJ2-7, with TRBD2 matching over 13 bases. The V and J ends lost 0 bases and 6 bases, in that order; junction bases with no gene match: 8. Germline V CDR1 and CDR2: DFQATT, SNEGSKA (reference sequence). The CDR3 length is 16 residues.

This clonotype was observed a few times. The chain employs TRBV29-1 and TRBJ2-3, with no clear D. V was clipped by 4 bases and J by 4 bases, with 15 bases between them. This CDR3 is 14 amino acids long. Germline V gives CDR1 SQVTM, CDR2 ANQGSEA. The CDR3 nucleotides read TGCAGCGTTGCTCGCAGGCTCGGCCCAGATACGCAGTATTTT. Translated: CSVARRLGPDTQYF.

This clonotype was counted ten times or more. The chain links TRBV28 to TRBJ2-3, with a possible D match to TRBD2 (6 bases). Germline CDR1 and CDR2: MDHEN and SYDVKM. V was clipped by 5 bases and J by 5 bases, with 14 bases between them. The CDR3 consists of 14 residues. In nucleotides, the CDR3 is TGTGCCAGCAGTCAGCTACGGGGGAGAGATACGCAGTATTTT. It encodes CASSQLRGRDTQYF.

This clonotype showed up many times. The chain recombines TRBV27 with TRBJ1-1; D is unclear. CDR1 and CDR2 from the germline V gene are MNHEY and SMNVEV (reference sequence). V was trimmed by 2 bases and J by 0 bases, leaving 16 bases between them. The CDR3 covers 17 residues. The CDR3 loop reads CASSLRTLGGVNTEAFF. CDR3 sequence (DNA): TGTGCCAGCAGTTTAAGGACCTTAGGCGGAGTGAACACTGAAGCTTTCTTT.

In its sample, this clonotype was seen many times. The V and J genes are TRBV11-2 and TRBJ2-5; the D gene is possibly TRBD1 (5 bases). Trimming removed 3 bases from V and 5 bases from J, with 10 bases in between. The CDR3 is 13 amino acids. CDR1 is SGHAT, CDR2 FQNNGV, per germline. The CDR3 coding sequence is TGTGCCAGCAGCTTCTCAGGGCCGGAGACCCAGTACTTC. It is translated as CASSFSGPETQYF.